The 23 T cell receptor beta chains given below trace back to one sample, sequenced in a study of T cells in Graves' hyperthyroidism and ophthalmopathy. RNA transcripts were the template for amplifying TCR beta CDR3 regions. RT-PCR in the first round (using the HTBI primer set) targeted the TCR CDR3. TCRdb itself ran the multiplex PCR reads through MiXCR, one entry per CDR3 protein. Of under 300,000 distinct CDR3 sequences in the sample, about 15% were seen once. The sample consisted of blood. These receptors originate from a woman in her forties with Graves' hyperthyroidism that later progressed to Graves' ophthalmopathy.

This clonotype was seen more than once but under ten times. This sequence joins TRBV6-5 and TRBJ1-6; D gene uncertain. The CDR3 consists of 14 residues. Trimming left V 0 bases short and J 8 bases short, with 8 bases between. CDR1 is MNHEY, CDR2 SVGAGI, per germline. The CDR3 coding sequence is TGTGCCAGCAGTTACTCTGGGCCTGATTCACCCCTCCACTTT. This gives the protein CASSYSGPDSPLHF.

This clonotype came up a few times. The chain combines TRBV7-2 with TRBJ2-3, with D possibly matching TRBD1 (6 bases). V shed 1 base and J shed 7 bases, with 15 bases lying between them. The germline CDR1 and CDR2 sequences are SGHTA and FQGNSA. The CDR3 consists of 15 residues. Here the CDR3 reads CASSLGGLEINTQYF. The CDR3 nucleotides read TGTGCCAGCAGCTTAGGGGGGCTAGAGATAAATACGCAGTATTTT.

This clonotype was found a few times. V and J are TRBV7-9 and TRBJ1-5; D not certain. Trimming pared 2 bases from V and 0 bases from J, leaving 11 bases between. This CDR3 spans 16 amino acids. Germline V gene data show CDR1 as SEHNR and CDR2 as FQNEAQ (reference sequence). As DNA, the CDR3 is TGTGCCAGCAGCTTAACCGGGAGCTATAGCAATCAGCCCCAGCATTTT. Translated, it gives CASSLTGSYSNQPQHF.

There are a few counts of this clonotype. The V and J genes are TRBV27 and TRBJ2-2; 9 positions match TRBD2. V shed 2 bases, J shed 7 bases, and the junction held 8 bases outside the gene matches. Looked up from germline, CDR1 is MNHEY and CDR2 is SMNVEV (reference sequence). This CDR3 region has 16 residues. The chain's CDR3 is CASSLLLAGRGGELFF. In DNA, the CDR3 is TGTGCCAGCAGTTTACTTCTAGCGGGAAGGGGCGGGGAGCTGTTTTTT.

This clonotype was seen at least ten times. J is TRBJ1-4 and V is TRBV28; 9 nucleotides match TRBD1. The CDR3 runs 15 residues. The trim removed 6 bases at V and 8 bases at J, leaving 10 bases unmatched. Germline V gene data show CDR1 as MDHEN and CDR2 as SYDVKM. The CDR3 loop is CASRSGDREGEKLFF. The CDR3 DNA sequence: TGTGCCAGCAGATCAGGGGACAGGGAGGGAGAAAAACTGTTTTTT.

This chain links TRBV11-2 with TRBJ2-7, with D perhaps TRBD1 (6 bases). This CDR3 spans 15 amino acids. V shed 5 bases and J shed 4 bases, with 18 bases lying between them. Germline V gives CDR1 SGHAT, CDR2 FQNNGV. CDR3 sequence: CASSVPGTLRYEQYF. CDR3 nucleotide sequence: TGTGCCAGCAGCGTTCCCGGGACACTTAGATACGAGCAGTACTTC.

V usage is TRBV29-1 and J usage is TRBJ1-4; D ambiguous. Germline lookup yields CDR1 SQVTM and CDR2 ANQGSEA. This CDR3 comprises 13 residues. V was pared by 4 bases and J by 7 bases, with 13 bases between. The CDR3 sequence is CSVVEHLGEKLFF. The DNA for the CDR3 is TGCAGCGTTGTCGAACATTTAGGTGAAAAACTGTTTTTT.

This clonotype was seen many times. The CDR3, as DNA: TGTGCCAGCAGCTCCGGGACAGTAACTATGCAGTACTTC. Its translation: CASSSGTVTMQYF. The V gene is TRBV5-6, the J gene TRBJ2-7, with 7 bases lining up with TRBD1. The CDR3 runs 13 residues. The junction had 9 bases not matched to a gene; V was cut back by 3 bases and J by 9 bases. Germline CDR1 is SGHDT and CDR2 is YYEEEE.

In this sample, this clonotype turned up many times. The chain couples TRBV5-1 to TRBJ2-3; 8 bases agree with TRBD2. There are 15 residues in the CDR3. The junction had 9 bases not matched to a gene; V was cut back by 4 bases and J by 5 bases. Germline V gene sequence: CDR1 SGHRS, CDR2 YFSETQ. The CDR3 DNA reads as TGCGCCAGCAGCCCCGGACTAGCAGTAAAAGATACGCAGTATTTT. It yields the protein CASSPGLAVKDTQYF.

In this sample, this clonotype turned up many times. This chain joins TRBV12-3 or TRBV12-4 and TRBJ1-3; unclear D gene. CDR3 length: 15 amino acids. V dropped 7 bases and J dropped 0 bases, with 13 bases sitting between them. The CDR3 spells CASTSTPNSGNTIYF. The CDR3 DNA sequence: TGTGCCAGCACTTCTACCCCTAACTCTGGAAACACCATATATTTT.

The rearrangement uses TRBV7-9 and TRBJ2-7, with TRBD1 matching 9 bases. Per germline, CDR1 SEHNR and CDR2 FQNEAQ (reference sequence). The ends lost 8 bases at V and 5 bases at J; junction bases unmatched: 7. CDR3 length equals 13 residues. CDR3 amino acids: CASRPGQGNEQYF. In DNA, the CDR3 is TGTGCCAGCCGACCGGGACAGGGTAACGAGCAGTACTTC. The variable domain in full, with the rest retrieved from reference TRBV7-9 and TRBJ2-7, is DTGVSQNPRHKITKRGQNVTFRCDPISEHNRLYWYRQTLGQGPEFLTYFQNEAQLEKSRLLSDRFSAERPKGSFSTLEIQRTEQGDSAMYLCASRPGQGNEQYFGPGTRLTVT.

The chain employs TRBV6-1 and TRBJ2-3; 7 nucleotides agree with TRBD1. The ends lost 3 bases at V and 2 bases at J; junction bases unmatched: 8. The germline CDR1 and CDR2 sequences are MNHNS and SASEGT. There are 16 residues in the CDR3. For the CDR3, the DNA is TGTGCCAGCAGTGACCTAGGACAGGCCTTCACAGATACGCAGTATTTT. Translating gives CASSDLGQAFTDTQYF.

The sample holds many counts of this clonotype. The chain carries TRBV5-1 and TRBJ1-1, with a tentative D call TRBD1 (6 bases). CDR1 is SGHRS, CDR2 YFSETQ, per germline. Trimming shortened V by 6 bases and J by 4 bases, and 16 bases separated the two germline ends. The CDR3 has 14 residues. The CDR3 bases are TGCGCCAGCACCCCCGGGACACCCGGCACTGAAGCTTTCTTT. As protein: CASTPGTPGTEAFF.

About this clonotype itself: This could be a read error, since a much larger clone is one nucleotide away. CDR3 in amino acids: CASRHTGSYGYIF. The CDR3 DNA sequence: TGCGCCAGCAGACACACAGGGAGCTATGGCTACATCTTC. The rearrangement uses TRBV4-3 and TRBJ1-2, with D perhaps TRBD1 (6 bases). Germline-derived CDR1 and CDR2 are LGHNA and YSLEER. This CDR3 has 13 amino acids.

This clonotype was seen many times. The genes are TRBV12-3 or TRBV12-4 and TRBJ2-2, with 7 positions matching TRBD1. V shed 1 base and J 7 bases; nucleotides not matched to a gene: 3. CDR3 size: 14 residues. As DNA, the CDR3 is TGTGCCAGCAGTTTAGAACAGGGGCTCGGGGAGCTGTTTTTT. This encodes CASSLEQGLGELFF.

Comment on this clonotype: A much larger clone lies one base from this, so it may be a read error. The V and J genes are TRBV20-1 and TRBJ2-7; D possibly corresponds to TRBD2 (5 bases). Germline loops: CDR1 DFQATT, CDR2 SNEGSKA (reference sequence). This CDR3 region has 13 residues. The V and J ends lost 1 base and 6 bases respectively, with 13 bases between them. The CDR3 DNA reads TGCAGTGCTAGAGGGACTGGCGACTTCGAGCAGTACTTC. Its protein product is CSARGTGDFEQYF.

This clonotype was detected ten times or more. The rearrangement uses TRBV5-1 and TRBJ1-3, with D possibly matching TRBD1 (5 bases). The V gene lost 4 bases and the J gene lost 2 bases, with 10 bases spanning the gap. This CDR3 spans 14 amino acids. Germline CDR1 SGHRS, CDR2 YFSETQ. CDR3 sequence: CASSHGTAGNTIYF. Here the CDR3 DNA reads TGCGCCAGCAGCCACGGGACGGCTGGAAACACCATATATTTT.

The V gene is TRBV2, the J gene TRBJ2-3, with D maybe TRBD1 (5 bases). Deletions cut 4 bases from V and 2 bases from J, with 10 bases between. Germline CDR1 reads SNHLY; CDR2 reads FYNNEI. This CDR3 region has 14 residues. The CDR3 here is CASSATDPTDTQYF. The CDR3 DNA reads as TGTGCCAGCAGTGCGACAGATCCCACAGATACGCAGTATTTT.

This clonotype has just a few counts. The genes are TRBV4-1 and TRBJ2-2, with unresolved D. The germline CDR1 and CDR2 sequences are MGHRA and YSYEKL. This CDR3 contains 12 residues. Trimming removed 0 bases at V and 5 bases at J, with 1 base between. The CDR3 is CASSQETGELFF. CDR3 in DNA: TGCGCCAGCAGCCAAGAAACCGGGGAGCTGTTTTTT.

This clonotype was picked up many times. The rearrangement uses TRBV20-1 and TRBJ2-7, with 9 bases identical to TRBD2. This CDR3 contains 15 residues. Losses at the gene ends were 4 bases for V and 5 bases for J; bases not matched to a gene: 12. Germline CDR1 is DFQATT and CDR2 is SNEGSKA (reference sequence). The CDR3 bases are TGCAGTGCTACACGCCGGACAGCGGGAGGAAACGAGCAGTACTTC. Amino acids: CSATRRTAGGNEQYF.

The genes are TRBV28 and TRBJ2-7, with 12 bases fitting TRBD2. After removal of 1 base from V and 0 bases from J, the junction contained 7 bases not matched to a gene. This CDR3 has 18 amino acids. Germline V gene lookup returns CDR1 MDHEN and CDR2 SYDVKM. The CDR3 loop reads CASSLSSGRALASYEQYF. The CDR3 nucleotides are TGTGCCAGCAGTTTATCTAGCGGGAGGGCCCTGGCCTCCTACGAGCAGTACTTC.

The V and J genes are TRBV19 and TRBJ2-7; 11 positions match TRBD2. CDR3 size: 14 residues. The J segment lost 6 bases and the V segment lost 2 bases, leaving 3 bases of the junction unmatched. Germline assignment: CDR1 LNHDA and CDR2 SQIVND (reference sequence). The CDR3 protein is CASSIWLAGGEQYF. The CDR3 DNA reads TGTGCCAGTAGTATATGGCTAGCGGGAGGCGAGCAGTACTTC.

There are many counts of this clonotype. V is TRBV28 and J is TRBJ2-7; 13 bases fit TRBD2. Trimming took 6 bases from V and 2 from J; bases not matched to a gene: 10. From germline, CDR1 is MDHEN and CDR2 SYDVKM. The CDR3 length is 17 residues. The CDR3 nucleotides are TGTGCCAGCAGAACCGGGACTAGCGGGATGGGGCCCTACGAGCAGTACTTC. Its protein product is CASRTGTSGMGPYEQYF.